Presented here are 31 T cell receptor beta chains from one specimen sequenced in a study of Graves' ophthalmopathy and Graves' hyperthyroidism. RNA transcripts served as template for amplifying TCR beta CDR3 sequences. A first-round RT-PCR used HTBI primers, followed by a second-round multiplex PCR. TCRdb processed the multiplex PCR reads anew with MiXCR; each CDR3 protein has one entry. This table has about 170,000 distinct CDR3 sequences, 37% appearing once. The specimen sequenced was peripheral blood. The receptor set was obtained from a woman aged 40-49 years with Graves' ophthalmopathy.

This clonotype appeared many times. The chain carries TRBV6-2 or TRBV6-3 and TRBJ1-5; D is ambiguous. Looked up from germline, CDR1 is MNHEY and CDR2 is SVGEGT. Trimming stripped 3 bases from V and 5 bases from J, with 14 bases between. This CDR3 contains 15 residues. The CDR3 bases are TGTGCCAGCAGTTATCGGTCGGTAGGGTATCAGCCCCAGCATTTT. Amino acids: CASSYRSVGYQPQHF.

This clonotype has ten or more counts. CDR3 coding DNA: TGCGCCAGCAGCCAAGAAGCCGGCCAGGGCGGCCAGCCCCAGCATTTT. Translated, it gives CASSQEAGQGGQPQHF. The rearrangement joins TRBV4-3 to TRBJ1-5; D possibly corresponds to TRBD1 (5 bases). With 0 bases removed from V and 7 bases from J, the gap between germline ends came to 16 bases. The CDR3 has 16 residues. Germline V gene lookup returns CDR1 LGHNA and CDR2 YSLEER.

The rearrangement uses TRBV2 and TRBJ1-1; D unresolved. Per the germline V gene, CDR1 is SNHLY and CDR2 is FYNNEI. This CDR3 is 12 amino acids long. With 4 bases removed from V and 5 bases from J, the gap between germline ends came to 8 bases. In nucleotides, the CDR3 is TGTGCCAGCAGTGTAAGTAAGACTGAAGCTTTCTTT. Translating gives CASSVSKTEAFF.

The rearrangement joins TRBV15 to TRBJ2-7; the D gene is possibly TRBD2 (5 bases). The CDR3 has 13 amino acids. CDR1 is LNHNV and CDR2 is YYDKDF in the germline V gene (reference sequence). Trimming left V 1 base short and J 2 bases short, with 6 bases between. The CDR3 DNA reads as TGTGCCACCAGCAGAGGACTAACCTACGAGCAGTACTTC. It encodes CATSRGLTYEQYF.

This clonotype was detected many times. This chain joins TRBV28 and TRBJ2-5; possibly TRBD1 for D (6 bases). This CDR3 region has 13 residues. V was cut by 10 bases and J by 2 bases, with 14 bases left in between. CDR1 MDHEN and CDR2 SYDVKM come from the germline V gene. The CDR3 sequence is CATHRTEQETQYF. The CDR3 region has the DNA TGTGCCACGCATCGGACAGAACAAGAGACCCAGTACTTC. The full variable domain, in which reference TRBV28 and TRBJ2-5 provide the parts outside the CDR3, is DVKVTQSSRYLVKRTGEKVFLECVQDMDHENMFWYRQDPGLGLRLIYFSYDVKMKEKGDIPEGYSVSREKKERFSLILESASTNQTSMYLCATHRTEQETQYFGPGTRLLVL.

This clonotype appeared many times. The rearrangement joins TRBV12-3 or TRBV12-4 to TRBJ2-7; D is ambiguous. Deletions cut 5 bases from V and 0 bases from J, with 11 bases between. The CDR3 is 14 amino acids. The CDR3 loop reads CASSPPADSYEQYF. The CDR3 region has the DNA TGTGCCAGCAGTCCCCCCGCGGACTCCTACGAGCAGTACTTC.

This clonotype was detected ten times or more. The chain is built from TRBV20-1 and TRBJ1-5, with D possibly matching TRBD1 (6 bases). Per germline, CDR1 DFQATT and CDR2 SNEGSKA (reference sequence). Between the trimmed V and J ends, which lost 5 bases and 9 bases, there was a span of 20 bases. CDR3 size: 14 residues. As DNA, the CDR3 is TGCAGTGCTTTCGGGGGACACGCCGGACGGCCCCAGCATTTT. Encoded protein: CSAFGGHAGRPQHF.

The CDR3, as DNA: TGTGCCAGCAGTGAAGCGGTGGGGAGGGGGGTGGAGACCCAGTACTTC. Its translation: CASSEAVGRGVETQYF. The rearrangement uses TRBV6-1 and TRBJ2-5; a possible D gene is TRBD2 (7 bases). Germline V lookup: CDR1 MNHNS, CDR2 SASEGT. V dropped 0 bases and J dropped 5 bases, with 16 bases sitting between them. The CDR3 has 16 residues.

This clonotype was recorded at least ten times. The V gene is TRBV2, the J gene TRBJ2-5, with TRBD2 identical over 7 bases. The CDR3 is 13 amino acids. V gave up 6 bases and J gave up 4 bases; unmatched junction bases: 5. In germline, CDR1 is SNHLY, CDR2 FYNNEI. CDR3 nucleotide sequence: TGTGCCAGCAGGAAAGGGGAGGGAGAGACCCAGTACTTC. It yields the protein CASRKGEGETQYF. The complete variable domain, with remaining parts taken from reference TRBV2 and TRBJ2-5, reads EPEVTQTPSHQVTQMGQEVILRCVPISNHLYFYWYRQILGQKVEFLVSFYNNEISEKSEIFDDQFSVERPDGSNFTLKIRSTKLEDSAMYFCASRKGEGETQYFGPGTRLLVL.

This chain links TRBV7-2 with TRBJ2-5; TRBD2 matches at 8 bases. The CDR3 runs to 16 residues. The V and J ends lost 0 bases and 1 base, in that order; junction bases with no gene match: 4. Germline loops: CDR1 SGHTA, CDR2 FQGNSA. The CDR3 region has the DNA TGTGCCAGCAGCTTAGCGCGCGGGGGGCCCCAAGAGACCCAGTACTTC. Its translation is CASSLARGGPQETQYF.

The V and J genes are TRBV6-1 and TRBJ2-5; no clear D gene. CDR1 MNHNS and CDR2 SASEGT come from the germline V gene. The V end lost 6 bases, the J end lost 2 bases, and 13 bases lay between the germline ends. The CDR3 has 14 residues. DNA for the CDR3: TGTGCCAGCAGCGACCGTACCGCACAAGAGACCCAGTACTTC. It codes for CASSDRTAQETQYF.

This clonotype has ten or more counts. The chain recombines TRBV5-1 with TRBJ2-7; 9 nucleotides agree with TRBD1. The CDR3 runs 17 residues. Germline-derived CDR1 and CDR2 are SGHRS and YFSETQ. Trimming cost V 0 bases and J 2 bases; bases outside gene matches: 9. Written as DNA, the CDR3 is TGCGCCAGCAGCTTGGTTCACCTGACAGGGGGAACCTACGAGCAGTACTTC. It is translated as CASSLVHLTGGTYEQYF.

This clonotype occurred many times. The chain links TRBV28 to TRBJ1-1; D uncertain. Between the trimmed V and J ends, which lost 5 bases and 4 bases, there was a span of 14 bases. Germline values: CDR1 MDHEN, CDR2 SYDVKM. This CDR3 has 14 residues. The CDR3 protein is CASSRGRWGTEAFF. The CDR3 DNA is TGTGCCAGCAGTCGGGGAAGATGGGGCACTGAAGCTTTCTTT.

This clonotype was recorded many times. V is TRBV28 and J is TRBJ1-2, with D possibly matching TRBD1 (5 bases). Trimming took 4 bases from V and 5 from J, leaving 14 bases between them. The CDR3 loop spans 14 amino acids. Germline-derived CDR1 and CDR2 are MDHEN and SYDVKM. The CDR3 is CASSSPRQPYGYTF. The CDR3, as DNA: TGTGCCAGCAGTTCCCCACGACAGCCATATGGCTACACCTTC.

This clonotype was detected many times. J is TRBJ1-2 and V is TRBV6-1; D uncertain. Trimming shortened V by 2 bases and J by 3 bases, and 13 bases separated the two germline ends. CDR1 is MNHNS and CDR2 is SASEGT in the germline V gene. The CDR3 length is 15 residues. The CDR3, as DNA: TGTGCCAGCAGTGAATTTGGCGCCAACTACTATGGCTACACCTTC. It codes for CASSEFGANYYGYTF.

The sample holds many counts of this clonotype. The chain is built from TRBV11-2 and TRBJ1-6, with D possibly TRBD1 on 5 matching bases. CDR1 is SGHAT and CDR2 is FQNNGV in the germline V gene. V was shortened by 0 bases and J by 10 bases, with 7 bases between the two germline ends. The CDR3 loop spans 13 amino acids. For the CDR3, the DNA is TGTGCCAGCAGCTTAGAAGGGGTATCACCCCTCCACTTT. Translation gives CASSLEGVSPLHF.

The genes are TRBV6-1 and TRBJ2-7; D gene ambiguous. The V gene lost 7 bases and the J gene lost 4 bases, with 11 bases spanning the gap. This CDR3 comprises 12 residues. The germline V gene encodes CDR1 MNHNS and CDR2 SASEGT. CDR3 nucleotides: TGTGCCAGCAACGACTTATCGTACGAGCAGTACTTC. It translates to CASNDLSYEQYF.

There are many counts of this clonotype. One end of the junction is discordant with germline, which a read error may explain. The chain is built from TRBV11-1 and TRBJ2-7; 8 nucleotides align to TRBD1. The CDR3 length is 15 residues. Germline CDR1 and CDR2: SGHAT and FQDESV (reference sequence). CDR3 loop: CASSIAQGAPEEQYF. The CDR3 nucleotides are TGTGCCAGCAGCATAGCCCAGGGGGCGCCGGAAGAGCAGTACTTC.

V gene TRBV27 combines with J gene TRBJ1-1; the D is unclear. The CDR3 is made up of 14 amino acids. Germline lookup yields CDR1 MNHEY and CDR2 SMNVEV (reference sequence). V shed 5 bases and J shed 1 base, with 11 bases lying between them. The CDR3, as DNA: TGTGCCAGCAGTCCCCCCCAACCGAACACTGAAGCTTTCTTT. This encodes CASSPPQPNTEAFF.

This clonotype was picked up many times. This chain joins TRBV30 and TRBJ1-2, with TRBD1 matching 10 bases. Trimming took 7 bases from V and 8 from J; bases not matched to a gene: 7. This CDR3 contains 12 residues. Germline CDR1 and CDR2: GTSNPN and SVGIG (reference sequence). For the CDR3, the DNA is TGTGCCTACCGGGGACAGGGGCGCGGCTACACCTTC. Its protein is CAYRGQGRGYTF.

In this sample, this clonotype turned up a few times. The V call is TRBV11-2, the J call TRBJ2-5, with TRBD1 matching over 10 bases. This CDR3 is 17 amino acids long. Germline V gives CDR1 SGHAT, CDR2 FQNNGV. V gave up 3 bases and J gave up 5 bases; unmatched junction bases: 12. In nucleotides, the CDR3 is TGTGCCAGCAGCTTTACCGGGACAGGGGCTGTACGGGAGACCCAGTACTTC. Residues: CASSFTGTGAVRETQYF.

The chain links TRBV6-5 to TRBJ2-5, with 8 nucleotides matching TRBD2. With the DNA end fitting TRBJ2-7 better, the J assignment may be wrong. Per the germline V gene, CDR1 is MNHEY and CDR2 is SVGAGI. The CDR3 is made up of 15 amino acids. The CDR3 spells CASSSGAVAGYEQYF. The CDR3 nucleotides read TGTGCCAGCAGTTCGGGTGCGGTAGCGGGATACGAGCAGTACTTC.

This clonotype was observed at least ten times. As DNA, the CDR3 is TGTGCCAGTAGGTCAGGGGCCCAGAACACTGAAGCTTTCTTT. It is translated as CASRSGAQNTEAFF. The V gene is TRBV6-5, the J gene TRBJ1-1, with a possible D match to TRBD1 (6 bases). V lost 9 bases, J lost 1 base, and 15 bases lay in between. The CDR3 extends over 14 amino acids. The V gene's germline CDR1 is MNHEY and CDR2 SVGAGI.

The CDR3, as DNA: TGTGCCAGCAGTTACTCATGGGGGCTGAACACTGAAGCTTTCTTT. Translating it yields CASSYSWGLNTEAFF. The V and J genes are TRBV6-5 and TRBJ1-1, with a tentative D call TRBD1 (6 bases). This CDR3 has 15 residues. Trimming took off 0 bases at V and 0 bases at J, with 8 bases between the two ends. Germline V gives CDR1 MNHEY, CDR2 SVGAGI.

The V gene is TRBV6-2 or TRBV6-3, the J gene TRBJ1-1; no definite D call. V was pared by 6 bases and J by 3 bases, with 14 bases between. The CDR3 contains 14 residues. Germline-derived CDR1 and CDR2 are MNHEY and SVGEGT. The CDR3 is CASSRALLDTEAFF. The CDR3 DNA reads TGTGCCAGCAGCCGGGCCCTCCTTGACACTGAAGCTTTCTTT.

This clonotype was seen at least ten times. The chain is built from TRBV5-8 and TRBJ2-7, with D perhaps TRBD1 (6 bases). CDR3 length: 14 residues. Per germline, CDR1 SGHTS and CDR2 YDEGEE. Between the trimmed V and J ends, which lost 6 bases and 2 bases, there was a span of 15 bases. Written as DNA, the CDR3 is TGTGCCAGCAACCGGGACACCTATCCCTACGAGCAGTACTTC. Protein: CASNRDTYPYEQYF.

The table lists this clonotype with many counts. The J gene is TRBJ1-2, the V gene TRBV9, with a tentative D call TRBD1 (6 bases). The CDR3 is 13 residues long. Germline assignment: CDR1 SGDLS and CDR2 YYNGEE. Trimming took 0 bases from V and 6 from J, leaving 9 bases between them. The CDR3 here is CASSVGPGDGYTF. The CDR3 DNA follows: TGTGCCAGCAGCGTAGGTCCAGGGGATGGCTACACCTTC. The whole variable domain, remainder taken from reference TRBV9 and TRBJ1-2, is DSGVTQTPKHLITATGQRVTLRCSPRSGDLSVYWYQQSLDQGLQFLIQYYNGEERAKGNILERFSAQQFPDLHSELNLSSLELGDSALYFCASSVGPGDGYTFGSGTRLTVV.

CDR3 in amino acids: CASRTGEPQHF. The CDR3 DNA is TGTGCCAGCAGAACAGGAGAGCCCCAGCATTTT. V is TRBV12-3 or TRBV12-4 and J is TRBJ1-5, with D maybe TRBD1 (5 bases). The CDR3 has 11 amino acids. V dropped 6 bases and J dropped 8 bases, with 8 bases sitting between them.

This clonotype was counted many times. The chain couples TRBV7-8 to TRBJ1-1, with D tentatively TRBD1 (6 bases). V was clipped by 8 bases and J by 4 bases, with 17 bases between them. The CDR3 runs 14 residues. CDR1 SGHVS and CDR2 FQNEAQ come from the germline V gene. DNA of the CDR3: TGTGCCAGCGGTAAGGGGGTCCCGGGCACTGAAGCTTTCTTT. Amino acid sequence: CASGKGVPGTEAFF.

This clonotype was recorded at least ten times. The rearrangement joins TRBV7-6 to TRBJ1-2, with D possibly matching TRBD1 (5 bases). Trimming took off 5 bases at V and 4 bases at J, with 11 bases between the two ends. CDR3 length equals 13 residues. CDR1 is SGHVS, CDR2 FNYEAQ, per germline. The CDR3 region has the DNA TGTGCCAGCAGCCTTCGGGACGGCTATGGCTACACCTTC. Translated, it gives CASSLRDGYGYTF.

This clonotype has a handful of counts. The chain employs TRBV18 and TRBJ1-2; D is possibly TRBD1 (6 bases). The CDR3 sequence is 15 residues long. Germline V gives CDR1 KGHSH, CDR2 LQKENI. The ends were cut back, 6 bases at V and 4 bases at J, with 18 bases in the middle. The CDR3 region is CASSPVGGRPYGYTF. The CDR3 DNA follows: TGTGCCAGCTCCCCGGTCGGGGGGCGCCCCTATGGCTACACCTTC.